This TCR beta chain came from a study of T cell repertoires in cytomegalovirus infection (dated by TCRdb to about 2019). For the wider study: The peptide stimulations were aimed at well-studied HLA-B-restricted epitopes as well as recently identified HLA-C-restricted CMV epitopes, whose presentation resists viral immunomodulation. Donor HLA type was relevant to the analysis, as public TCR beta signatures indicated carriage of CMV infection together with the matching HLA type. Points the paper makes about the study in general: In both this cohort and an independent approximately 400-donor cohort, the cumulative frequency of public TCR beta family members distinguished carriers of CMV infection plus the relevant HLA type. The ex vivo response was dominated by HLA-C-restricted CMV-specific TCR beta clonotypes, which also provided the single most frequent clonotype in two of eight donors.

TCRdb records Illumina HiSeq 1500 as the sequencer. TCRdb itself trimmed the public reads at Q25 with fastp, ran MiXCR and retained productive beta chains. Records with the same CDR3 protein are collapsed into one entry carrying the most frequent genes and DNA. For this sample there are roughly 700,000 distinct CDR3 sequences; around a third appear just once. About 18% of the sample rests with the top ten. As encoded in the germline V gene, CDR1 is SGHTA while CDR2 is FQGNSA. V trim: 6 bases; J trim: 2 bases; unmatched bases: 3. The CDR3 has 14 amino acids, counting the end cysteine and phenylalanine. CDR3 DNA only is kept here, 42 bases in frame from base 1. This specimen's treatment or condition label, per the study, means: in vitro stimulation with specific CMV peptide epitopes to enrich CMV-specific T cells. This clonotype was counted a few times. The target of this receptor is not known. No base quality information exists; no much larger clone differs at one position.

The sequences come from cultured PBMCs, collected from culture after CMV antigen stimulation. The V gene is TRBV7-2 and the J gene is TRBJ2-5, with 10 junctional bases fitting TRBD2. The clonotype comes from a human donor in good health (CMV status not recorded). Some clones in this sample may be carry-over from other donors' samples. At the DNA level, the sequence is TGTGCCAGCAGTCGTAGCGGGGGGCAAGAGACCCAGTACTTC. This encodes CASSRSGGQETQYF.